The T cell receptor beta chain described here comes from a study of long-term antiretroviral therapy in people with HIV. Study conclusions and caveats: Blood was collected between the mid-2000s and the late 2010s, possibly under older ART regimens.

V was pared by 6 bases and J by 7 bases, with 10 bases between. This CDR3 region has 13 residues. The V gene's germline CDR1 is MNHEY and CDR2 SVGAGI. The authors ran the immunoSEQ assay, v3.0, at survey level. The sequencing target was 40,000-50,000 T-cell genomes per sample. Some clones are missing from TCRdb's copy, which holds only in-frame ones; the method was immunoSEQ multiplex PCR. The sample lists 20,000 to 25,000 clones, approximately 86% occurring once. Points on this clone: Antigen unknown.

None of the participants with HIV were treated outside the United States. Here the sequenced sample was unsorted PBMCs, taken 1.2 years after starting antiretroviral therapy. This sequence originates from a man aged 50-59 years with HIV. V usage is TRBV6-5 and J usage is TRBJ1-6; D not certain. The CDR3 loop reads CASSMESNSPLHF. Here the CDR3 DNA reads TGTGCCAGCAGCATGGAGAGCAATTCACCCCTCCACTTT.